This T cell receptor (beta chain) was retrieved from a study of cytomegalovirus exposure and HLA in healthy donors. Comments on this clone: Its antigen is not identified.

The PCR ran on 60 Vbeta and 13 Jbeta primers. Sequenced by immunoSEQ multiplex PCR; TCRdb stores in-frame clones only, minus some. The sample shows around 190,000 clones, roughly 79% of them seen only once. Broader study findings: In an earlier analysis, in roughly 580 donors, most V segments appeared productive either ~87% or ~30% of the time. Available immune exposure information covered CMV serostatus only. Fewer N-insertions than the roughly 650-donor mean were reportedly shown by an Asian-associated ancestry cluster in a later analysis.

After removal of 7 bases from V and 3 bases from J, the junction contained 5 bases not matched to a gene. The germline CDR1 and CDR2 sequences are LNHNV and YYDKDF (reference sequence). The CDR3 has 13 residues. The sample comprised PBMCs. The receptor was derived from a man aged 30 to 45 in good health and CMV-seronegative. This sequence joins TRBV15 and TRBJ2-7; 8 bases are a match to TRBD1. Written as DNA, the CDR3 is TGTGCCACCACCCCGGACAGGGACTACGAGCAGTACTTC. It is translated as CATTPDRDYEQYF.